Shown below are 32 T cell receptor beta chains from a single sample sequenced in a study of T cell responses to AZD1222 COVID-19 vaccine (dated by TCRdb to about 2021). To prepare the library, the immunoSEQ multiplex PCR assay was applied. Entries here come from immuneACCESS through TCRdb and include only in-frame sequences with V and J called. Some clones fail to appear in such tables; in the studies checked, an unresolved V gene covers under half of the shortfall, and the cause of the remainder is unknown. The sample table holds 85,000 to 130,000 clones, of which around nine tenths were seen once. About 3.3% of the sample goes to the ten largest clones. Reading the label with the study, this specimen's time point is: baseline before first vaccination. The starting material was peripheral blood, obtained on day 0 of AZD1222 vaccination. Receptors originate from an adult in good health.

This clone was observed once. This CDR3 is CASRFRGVKRSPLHF. Here the CDR3 DNA reads TGTGCCAGCAGGTTTAGGGGGGTTAAGCGTTCACCCCTCCACTTT. V and J are TRBV5-6 and TRBJ1-6; D possibly corresponds to TRBD1 (6 bases). The CDR3 runs 15 residues. Trimming stripped 5 bases from V and 9 bases from J, with 18 bases between. The germline gives CDR1 SGHDT, CDR2 YYEEEE.

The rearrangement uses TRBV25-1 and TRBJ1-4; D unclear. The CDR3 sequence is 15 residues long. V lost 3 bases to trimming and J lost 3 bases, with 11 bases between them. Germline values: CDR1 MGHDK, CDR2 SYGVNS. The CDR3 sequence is CASSESSLPNEKLFF. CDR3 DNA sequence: TGTGCCAGCAGTGAGTCATCCCTTCCTAATGAAAAACTGTTTTTT.

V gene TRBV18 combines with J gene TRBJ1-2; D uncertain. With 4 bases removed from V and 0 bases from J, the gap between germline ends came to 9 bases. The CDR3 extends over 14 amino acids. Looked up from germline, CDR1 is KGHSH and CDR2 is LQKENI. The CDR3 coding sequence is TGTGCCAGCTCACGGGGAGGCGCTAACTATGGCTACACCTTC. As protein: CASSRGGANYGYTF.

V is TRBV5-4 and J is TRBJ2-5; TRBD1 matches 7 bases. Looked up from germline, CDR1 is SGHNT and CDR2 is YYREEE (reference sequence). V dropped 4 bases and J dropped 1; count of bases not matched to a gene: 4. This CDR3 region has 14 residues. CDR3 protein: CASSLRGIQETQYF. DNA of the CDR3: TGTGCCAGCAGCCTCAGGGGGATCCAAGAGACCCAGTACTTC. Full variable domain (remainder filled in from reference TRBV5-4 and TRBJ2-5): ETGVTQSPTHLIKTRGQQVTLRCSSQSGHNTVSWYQQALGQGPQFIFQYYREEENGRGNFPPRFSGLQFPNYSSELNVNALELDDSALYLCASSLRGIQETQYFGPGTRLLVL.

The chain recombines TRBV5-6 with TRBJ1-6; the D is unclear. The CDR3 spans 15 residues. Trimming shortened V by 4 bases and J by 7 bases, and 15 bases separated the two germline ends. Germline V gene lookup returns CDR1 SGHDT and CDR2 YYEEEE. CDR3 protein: CASSPRGWGNSPLHF. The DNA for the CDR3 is TGTGCCAGCAGCCCCCGTGGCTGGGGAAATTCACCCCTCCACTTT.

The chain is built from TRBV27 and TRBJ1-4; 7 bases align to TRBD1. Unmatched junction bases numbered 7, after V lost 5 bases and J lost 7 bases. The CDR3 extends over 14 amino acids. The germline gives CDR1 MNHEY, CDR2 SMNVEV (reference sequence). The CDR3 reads CASSRTGGGEKLFF. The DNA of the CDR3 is TGTGCCAGCAGTCGGACAGGAGGGGGTGAAAAACTGTTTTTT.

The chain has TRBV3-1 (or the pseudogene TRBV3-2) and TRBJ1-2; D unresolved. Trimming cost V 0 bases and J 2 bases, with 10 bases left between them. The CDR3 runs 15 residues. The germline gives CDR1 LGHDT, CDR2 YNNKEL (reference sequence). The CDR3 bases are TGTGCCAGCAGCCAAGAACCGGGGAGAAACTATGGCTACACCTTC. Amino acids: CASSQEPGRNYGYTF.

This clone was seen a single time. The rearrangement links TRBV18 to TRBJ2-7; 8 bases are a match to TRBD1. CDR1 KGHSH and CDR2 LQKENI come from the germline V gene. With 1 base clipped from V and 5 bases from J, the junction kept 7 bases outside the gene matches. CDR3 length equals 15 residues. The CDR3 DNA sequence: TGTGCCAGCTCACCACTCCGGGACAGGTTCCACGAGCAGTACTTC. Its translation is CASSPLRDRFHEQYF.

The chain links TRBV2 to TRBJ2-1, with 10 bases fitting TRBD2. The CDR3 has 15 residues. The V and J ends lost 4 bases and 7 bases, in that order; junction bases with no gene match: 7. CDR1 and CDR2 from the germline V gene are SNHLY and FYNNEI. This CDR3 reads CASSAQRGGVNEQFF. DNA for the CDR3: TGTGCCAGCAGTGCCCAGCGGGGGGGAGTTAATGAGCAGTTCTTC.

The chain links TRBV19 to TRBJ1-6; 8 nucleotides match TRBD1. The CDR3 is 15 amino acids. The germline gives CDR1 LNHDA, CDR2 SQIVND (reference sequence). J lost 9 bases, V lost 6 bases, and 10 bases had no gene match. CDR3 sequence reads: CASRRTGGGGSPLHF. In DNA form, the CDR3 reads TGTGCCAGTAGGCGAACAGGGGGTGGTGGTTCACCCCTCCACTTT. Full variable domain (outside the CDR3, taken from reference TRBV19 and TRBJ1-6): DGGITQSPKYLFRKEGQNVTLSCEQNLNHDAMYWYRQDPGQGLRLIYYSQIVNDFQKGDIAEGYSVSREKKESFPLTVTSAQKNPTAFYLCASRRTGGGGSPLHFGNGTRLTVT.

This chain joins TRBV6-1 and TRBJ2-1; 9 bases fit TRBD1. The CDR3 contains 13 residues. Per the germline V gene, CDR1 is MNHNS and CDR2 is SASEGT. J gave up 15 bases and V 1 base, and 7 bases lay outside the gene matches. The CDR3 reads CASSEGWGTGLFF. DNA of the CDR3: TGTGCCAGCAGTGAAGGGTGGGGGACAGGGTTGTTCTTC.

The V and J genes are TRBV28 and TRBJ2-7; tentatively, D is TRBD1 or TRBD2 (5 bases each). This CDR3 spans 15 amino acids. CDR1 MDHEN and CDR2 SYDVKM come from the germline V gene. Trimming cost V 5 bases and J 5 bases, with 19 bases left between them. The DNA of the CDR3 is TGTGCCAGCAGTCTCCCGGGACCACGGAAGCACGAGCAGTACTTC. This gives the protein CASSLPGPRKHEQYF.

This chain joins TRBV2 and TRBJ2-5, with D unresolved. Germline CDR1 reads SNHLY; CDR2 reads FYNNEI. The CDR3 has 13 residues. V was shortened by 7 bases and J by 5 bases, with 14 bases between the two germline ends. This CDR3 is CASKLEILETQYF. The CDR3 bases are TGTGCCAGCAAGCTAGAAATTTTGGAGACCCAGTACTTC.

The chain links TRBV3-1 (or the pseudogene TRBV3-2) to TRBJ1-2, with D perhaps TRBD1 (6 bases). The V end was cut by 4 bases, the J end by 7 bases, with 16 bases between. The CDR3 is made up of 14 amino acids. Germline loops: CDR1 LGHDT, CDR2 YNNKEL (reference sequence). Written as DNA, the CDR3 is TGTGCCAGCAGCCCTTTGGGGGGGGCTGCTGGCTACACCTTC. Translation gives CASSPLGGAAGYTF.

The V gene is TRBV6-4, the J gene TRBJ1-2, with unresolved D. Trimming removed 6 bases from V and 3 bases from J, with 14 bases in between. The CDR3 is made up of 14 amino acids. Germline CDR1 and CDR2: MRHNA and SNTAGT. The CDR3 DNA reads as TGTGCCAGCAGACCGGACCGCCAAGACTATGGCTACACCTTC. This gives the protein CASRPDRQDYGYTF.

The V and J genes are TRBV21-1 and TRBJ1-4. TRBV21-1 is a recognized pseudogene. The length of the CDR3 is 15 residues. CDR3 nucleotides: TGTGCCAGCAGCAAAGTGAGGGGCTCGGGTGAAAAACTGTTTTTT. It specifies CASSKVRGSGEKLFF.

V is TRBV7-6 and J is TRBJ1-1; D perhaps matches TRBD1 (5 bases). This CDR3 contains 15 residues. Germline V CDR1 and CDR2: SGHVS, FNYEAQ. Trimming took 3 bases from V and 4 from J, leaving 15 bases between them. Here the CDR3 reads CASSFHSGRATEAFF. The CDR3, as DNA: TGTGCCAGCAGCTTCCACTCGGGGCGGGCCACTGAAGCTTTCTTT.

The CDR3 sequence is CASSELAGGYNEQFF. The CDR3 coding sequence is TGTGCCAGCAGTGAACTAGCGGGGGGGTACAATGAGCAGTTCTTC. This rearrangement joins TRBV6-4 to TRBJ2-1, with TRBD2 matching 13 bases. Germline V CDR1 and CDR2: MRHNA, SNTAGT. With 3 bases clipped from V and 4 bases from J, the junction kept 0 bases outside the gene matches. The CDR3 covers 15 residues.

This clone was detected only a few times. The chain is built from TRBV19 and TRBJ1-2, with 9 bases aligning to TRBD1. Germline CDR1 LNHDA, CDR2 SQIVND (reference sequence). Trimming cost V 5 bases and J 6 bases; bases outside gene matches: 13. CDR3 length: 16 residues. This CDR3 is CASSSIPGQGRNGYTF. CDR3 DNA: TGTGCCAGTAGTTCTATCCCGGGACAGGGAAGAAATGGCTACACCTTC. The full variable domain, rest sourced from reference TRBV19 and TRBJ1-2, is DGGITQSPKYLFRKEGQNVTLSCEQNLNHDAMYWYRQDPGQGLRLIYYSQIVNDFQKGDIAEGYSVSREKKESFPLTVTSAQKNPTAFYLCASSSIPGQGRNGYTFGSGTRLTVV.

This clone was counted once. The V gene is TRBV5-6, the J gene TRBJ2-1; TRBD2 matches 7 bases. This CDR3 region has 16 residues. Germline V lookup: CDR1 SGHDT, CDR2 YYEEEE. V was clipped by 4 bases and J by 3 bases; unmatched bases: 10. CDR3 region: CASSNPGLAVYNEQFF. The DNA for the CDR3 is TGTGCCAGCAGCAACCCCGGTCTAGCGGTCTACAATGAGCAGTTCTTC.

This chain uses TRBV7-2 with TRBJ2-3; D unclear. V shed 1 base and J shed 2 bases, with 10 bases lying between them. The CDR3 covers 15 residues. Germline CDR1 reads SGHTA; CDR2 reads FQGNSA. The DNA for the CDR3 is TGTGCCAGCAGCTTAGATGGCAAGAACACAGATACGCAGTATTTT. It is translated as CASSLDGKNTDTQYF.

The DNA for the CDR3 is TGCGCCAGCAGTGATGGGAGGGTCTCTGGAAACACCATATATTTT. Its translation is CASSDGRVSGNTIYF. The J gene is TRBJ1-3, the V gene TRBV10-2; no clear D gene. From germline, CDR1 is WSHSY and CDR2 SAAADI. The CDR3 loop spans 15 amino acids. Trimming left V 3 bases short and J 0 bases short, with 9 bases between.

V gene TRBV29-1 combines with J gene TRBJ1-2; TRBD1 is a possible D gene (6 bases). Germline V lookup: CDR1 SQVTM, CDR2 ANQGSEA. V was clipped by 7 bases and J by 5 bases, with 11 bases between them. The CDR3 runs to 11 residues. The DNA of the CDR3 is TGCAGCGCCGTCACAGGGTATGGCTACACCTTC. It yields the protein CSAVTGYGYTF.

CDR3 region: CASSYMSSNQPQHF. CDR3 nucleotide sequence: TGTGCCAGCAGTTACATGTCTAGCAATCAGCCCCAGCATTTT. V gene TRBV6-2 or TRBV6-3 combines with J gene TRBJ1-5, with D unclear. V was cut by 2 bases and J by 0 bases, with 5 bases left in between. Looked up from germline, CDR1 is MNHEY and CDR2 is SVGEGT. This CDR3 has 14 amino acids.

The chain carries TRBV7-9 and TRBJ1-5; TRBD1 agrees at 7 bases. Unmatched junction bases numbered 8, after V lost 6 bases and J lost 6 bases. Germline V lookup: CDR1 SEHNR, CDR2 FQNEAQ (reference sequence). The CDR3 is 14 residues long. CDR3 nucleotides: TGTGCCAGCAGTTATGACAGGGTCGTTCAGCCCCAGCATTTT. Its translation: CASSYDRVVQPQHF.

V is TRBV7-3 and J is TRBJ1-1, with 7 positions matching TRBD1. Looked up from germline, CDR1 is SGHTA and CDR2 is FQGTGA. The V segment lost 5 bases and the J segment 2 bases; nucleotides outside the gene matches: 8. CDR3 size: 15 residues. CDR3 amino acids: CASSELGTANTEAFF. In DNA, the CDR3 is TGTGCCAGCAGCGAGCTCGGGACAGCCAACACTGAAGCTTTCTTT.

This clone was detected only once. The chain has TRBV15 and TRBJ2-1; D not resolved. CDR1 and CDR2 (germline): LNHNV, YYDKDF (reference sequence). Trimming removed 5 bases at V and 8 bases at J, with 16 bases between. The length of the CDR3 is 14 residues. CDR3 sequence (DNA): TGTGCCACCAGCCAAAGAAGTGGTTCAGATGAGCAGTTCTTC. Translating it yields CATSQRSGSDEQFF.

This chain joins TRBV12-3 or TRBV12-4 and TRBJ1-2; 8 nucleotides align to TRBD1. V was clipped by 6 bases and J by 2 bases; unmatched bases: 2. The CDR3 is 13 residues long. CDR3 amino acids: CASRNRGNYGYTF. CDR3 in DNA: TGTGCCAGCAGGAACAGGGGGAACTATGGCTACACCTTC.

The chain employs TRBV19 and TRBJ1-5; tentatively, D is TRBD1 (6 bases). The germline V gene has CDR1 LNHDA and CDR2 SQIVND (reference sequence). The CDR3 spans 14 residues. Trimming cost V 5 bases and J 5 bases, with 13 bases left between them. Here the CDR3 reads CASSGGDTYQPQHF. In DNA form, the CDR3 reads TGTGCCAGTAGTGGGGGCGACACATATCAGCCCCAGCATTTT.

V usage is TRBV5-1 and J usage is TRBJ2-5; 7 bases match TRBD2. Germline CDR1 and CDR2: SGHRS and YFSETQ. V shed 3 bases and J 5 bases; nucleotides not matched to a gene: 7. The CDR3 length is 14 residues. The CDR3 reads CASSSGRDGETQYF. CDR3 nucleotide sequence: TGCGCCAGCAGCTCGGGGAGGGACGGGGAGACCCAGTACTTC.

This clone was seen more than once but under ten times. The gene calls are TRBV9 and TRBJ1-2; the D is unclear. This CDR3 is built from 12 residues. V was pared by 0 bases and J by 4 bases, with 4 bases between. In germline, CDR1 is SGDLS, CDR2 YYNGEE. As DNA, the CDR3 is TGTGCCAGCAGCGTAGCAGGCTATGGCTACACCTTC. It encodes CASSVAGYGYTF.

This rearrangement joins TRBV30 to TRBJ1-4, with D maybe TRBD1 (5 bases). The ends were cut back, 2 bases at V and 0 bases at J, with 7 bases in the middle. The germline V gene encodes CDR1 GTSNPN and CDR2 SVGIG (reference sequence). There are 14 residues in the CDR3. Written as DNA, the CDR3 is TGTGCCTGGAGTCGGGGCTCAACTAATGAAAAACTGTTTTTT. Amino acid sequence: CAWSRGSTNEKLFF.